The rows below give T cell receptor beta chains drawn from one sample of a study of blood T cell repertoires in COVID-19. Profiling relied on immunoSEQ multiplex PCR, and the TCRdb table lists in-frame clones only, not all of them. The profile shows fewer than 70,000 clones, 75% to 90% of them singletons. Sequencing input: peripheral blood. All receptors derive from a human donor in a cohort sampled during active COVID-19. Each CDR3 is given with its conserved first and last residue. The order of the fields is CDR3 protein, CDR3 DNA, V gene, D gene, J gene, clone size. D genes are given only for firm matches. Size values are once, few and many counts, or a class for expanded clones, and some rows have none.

cdr3_aa: CASSHGGTTEAFF; cdr3_nt: TGTGCCAGCAGCCACGGGGGGACCACTGAAGCTTTCTTT; v_call: TRBV3-1/TRBV3-2; d_call: -; j_call: TRBJ1-1; clone_size: once
cdr3_aa: CASSYRGTGAYEQYF; cdr3_nt: TGCGCCAGCAGCTACCGGGGTACTGGGGCCTACGAGCAGTACTTC; v_call: TRBV5-1; d_call: -; j_call: TRBJ2-7; clone_size: -
cdr3_aa: CASSLKGIGSGANVLTF; cdr3_nt: TGTGCCAGCAGTTTAAAGGGGATAGGCTCTGGGGCCAACGTCCTGACTTTC; v_call: TRBV27; d_call: -; j_call: TRBJ2-6; clone_size: -
cdr3_aa: CARSIPGTASTDTQYF; cdr3_nt: TGTGCCAGAAGCATACCGGGGACTGCCAGCACAGATACGCAGTATTTT; v_call: TRBV5-3; d_call: -; j_call: TRBJ2-3; clone_size: -
cdr3_aa: CATSEGTGARDTQYF; cdr3_nt: TGTGCCACCAGTGAAGGGACAGGGGCGAGAGATACGCAGTATTTT; v_call: TRBV24-1; d_call: TRBD1; j_call: TRBJ2-3; clone_size: -
cdr3_aa: CASSEGTGYEKLFF; cdr3_nt: TGTGCCAGCAGTGAGGGGACAGGGTATGAAAAACTGTTTTTT; v_call: TRBV25-1; d_call: TRBD1; j_call: TRBJ1-4; clone_size: -
cdr3_aa: CASSEGQYGSYGYTF; cdr3_nt: TGTGCCAGCAGCGAGGGACAATACGGCAGCTATGGCTACACCTTC; v_call: TRBV2; d_call: -; j_call: TRBJ1-2; clone_size: -
cdr3_aa: CASSGGETNYGYTF; cdr3_nt: TGCGCCAGCAGCGGGGGGGAGACTAACTATGGCTACACCTTC; v_call: TRBV5-1; d_call: -; j_call: TRBJ1-2; clone_size: -
cdr3_aa: CASKRGQGFEQFF; cdr3_nt: TGTGCCAGCAAACGGGGACAGGGGTTTGAGCAGTTCTTC; v_call: TRBV2; d_call: TRBD1; j_call: TRBJ2-1; clone_size: once
cdr3_aa: CASSLASGGIYEQYF; cdr3_nt: TGCGCCAGCAGCTTGGCGAGCGGGGGGATCTACGAGCAGTACTTC; v_call: TRBV5-1; d_call: TRBD2; j_call: TRBJ2-7; clone_size: -
cdr3_aa: CASSYREGGQPQHF; cdr3_nt: TGTGCCAGCAGTTACAGGGAGGGCGGTCAGCCCCAGCATTTT; v_call: TRBV6-2/TRBV6-3; d_call: -; j_call: TRBJ1-5; clone_size: -
cdr3_aa: CASSQTQTLSPLHF; cdr3_nt: TGTGCCAGCAGCCAGACCCAGACTTTGTCTCCCCTCCACTTT; v_call: TRBV4-2; d_call: -; j_call: TRBJ1-6; clone_size: -
cdr3_aa: CASSRGLGNNYGYTF; cdr3_nt: TGTGCCAGTAGTAGGGGGCTGGGGAATAACTATGGCTACACCTTC; v_call: TRBV19; d_call: -; j_call: TRBJ1-2; clone_size: -
cdr3_aa: CASSPGENYGYTF; cdr3_nt: TGTGCCAGCAGCCCAGGGGAAAACTATGGCTACACCTTC; v_call: TRBV12-3/TRBV12-4; d_call: -; j_call: TRBJ1-2; clone_size: -
cdr3_aa: CASSLAGGQEDYTF; cdr3_nt: TGTGCCAGCAGCTTGGCAGGGGGCCAAGAAGACTACACCTTC; v_call: TRBV5-4; d_call: TRBD1; j_call: TRBJ1-2; clone_size: -
cdr3_aa: CASSDRPGLYSGNTIYF; cdr3_nt: TGTGCCAGCAGCGACCGACCGGGGTTGTACTCTGGAAACACCATATATTTT; v_call: TRBV21-1; d_call: -; j_call: TRBJ1-3; clone_size: -
cdr3_aa: CASSLDSGSGEGQYF; cdr3_nt: TGTGCCAGCAGCTTAGATTCGGGTTCTGGCGAGGGCCAGTACTTC; v_call: TRBV7-2; d_call: -; j_call: TRBJ2-5; clone_size: -
cdr3_aa: CASSLDRAGNTIYF; cdr3_nt: TGTGCCAGTAGTCTCGACAGGGCTGGAAACACCATATATTTT; v_call: TRBV19; d_call: TRBD1; j_call: TRBJ1-3; clone_size: -
cdr3_aa: CASRRDRQGSNGYTF; cdr3_nt: TGTGCCAGTAGGAGAGATAGACAGGGTAGTAATGGCTACACCTTC; v_call: TRBV19; d_call: TRBD1; j_call: TRBJ1-2; clone_size: -
cdr3_aa: CASSRQPSDSGNTIYF; cdr3_nt: TGCGCCAGCAGCCGCCAGCCTAGCGACTCTGGAAACACCATATATTTT; v_call: TRBV4-1; d_call: -; j_call: TRBJ1-3; clone_size: few
cdr3_aa: CASSDSGRKNTEAFF; cdr3_nt: TGCGCCAGCAGCGATTCCGGGAGAAAAAACACTGAAGCTTTCTTT; v_call: TRBV5-1; d_call: -; j_call: TRBJ1-1; clone_size: -
cdr3_aa: CASSLEGRNYGYTF; cdr3_nt: TGCGCCAGCAGCTTGGAGGGGCGTAACTATGGCTACACCTTC; v_call: TRBV5-1; d_call: -; j_call: TRBJ1-2; clone_size: -
cdr3_aa: CASSLAGGAEAFF; cdr3_nt: TGTGCCAGCAGTTTAGCGGGAGGGGCAGAAGCTTTCTTT; v_call: TRBV28; d_call: -; j_call: TRBJ1-1; clone_size: -
cdr3_aa: CASSLASSSYNEQFF; cdr3_nt: TGTGCCAGCAGCTTGGCCTCTAGCTCCTACAATGAGCAGTTCTTC; v_call: TRBV7-2; d_call: -; j_call: TRBJ2-1; clone_size: -
cdr3_aa: CASSYSGGAEVETQYF; cdr3_nt: TGTGCCAGCAGTTACTCGGGGGGGGCTGAGGTGGAGACCCAGTACTTC; v_call: TRBV6-5; d_call: -; j_call: TRBJ2-5; clone_size: -
cdr3_aa: CASRTSGGFLETQYF; cdr3_nt: -; v_call: TRBV6-5; d_call: -; j_call: TRBJ2-5; clone_size: -
cdr3_aa: CASSVGAGLNTEAFF; cdr3_nt: TGTGCCAGCAGCGTAGGGGCAGGGCTGAACACTGAAGCTTTCTTT; v_call: TRBV9; d_call: -; j_call: TRBJ1-1; clone_size: -
cdr3_aa: CASSWGQTQETQYF; cdr3_nt: TGTGCCAGCAGCTGGGGACAGACCCAAGAGACCCAGTACTTC; v_call: TRBV7-2; d_call: TRBD1; j_call: TRBJ2-5; clone_size: few
cdr3_aa: CASSEVARGRELFF; cdr3_nt: TGTGCCAGCAGTGAAGTGGCAAGGGGGCGGGAGCTGTTTTTT; v_call: TRBV2; d_call: TRBD1; j_call: TRBJ2-2; clone_size: -
cdr3_aa: CASSGTLPKGPQHF; cdr3_nt: TGTGCCAGCAGCGGGACACTACCAAAGGGACCCCAGCATTTT; v_call: TRBV6-5; d_call: -; j_call: TRBJ1-5; clone_size: -
cdr3_aa: CASSPGDRGGYEQYF; cdr3_nt: TGTGCCAGCAGTCCGGGGGACAGGGGAGGGTACGAGCAGTACTTC; v_call: TRBV27; d_call: TRBD1; j_call: TRBJ2-7; clone_size: -
cdr3_aa: CASSTRGDTQYF; cdr3_nt: TGCGCCAGCAGCACCCGGGGAGATACGCAGTATTTT; v_call: TRBV5-1; d_call: -; j_call: TRBJ2-3; clone_size: -
cdr3_aa: CASSLDEVPGGNGYTF; cdr3_nt: TGTGCCAGCAGCTTAGATGAAGTCCCAGGGGGCAATGGCTACACCTTC; v_call: TRBV7-6; d_call: TRBD1; j_call: TRBJ1-2; clone_size: once
cdr3_aa: CASSLWTDNEQFF; cdr3_nt: TGTGCCAGCAGCTTGTGGACAGACAATGAGCAGTTCTTC; v_call: TRBV5-4; d_call: -; j_call: TRBJ2-1; clone_size: -
cdr3_aa: CASSLGPTGPTGELFF; cdr3_nt: TGTGCCAGCAGCTTGGGTCCGACAGGCCCCACCGGGGAGCTGTTTTTT; v_call: TRBV5-5; d_call: -; j_call: TRBJ2-2; clone_size: -
cdr3_aa: CASSDLSTGVETQYF; cdr3_nt: TGTGCCAGCAGTGATTTGAGCACAGGGGTAGAGACCCAGTACTTC; v_call: TRBV2; d_call: TRBD1; j_call: TRBJ2-5; clone_size: -
cdr3_aa: CASSSTKDNEQFF; cdr3_nt: TGTGCCAGCAGCTCTACCAAAGATAATGAGCAGTTCTTC; v_call: TRBV7-3; d_call: -; j_call: TRBJ2-1; clone_size: -
cdr3_aa: CASSQRGGRNEQYF; cdr3_nt: TGTGCCAGCAGCCAGAGAGGGGGCCGGAACGAGCAGTACTTC; v_call: TRBV3-1/TRBV3-2; d_call: TRBD1; j_call: TRBJ2-7; clone_size: -
cdr3_aa: CASSQGEQPQHF; cdr3_nt: TGTGCCAGCAGCCAAGGCGAACAGCCCCAGCATTTT; v_call: TRBV3-1/TRBV3-2; d_call: -; j_call: TRBJ1-5; clone_size: -
cdr3_aa: CASSYSTEPGYTF; cdr3_nt: TGTGCCAGCAGCTACTCGACGGAGCCTGGCTACACCTTC; v_call: TRBV5-5; d_call: -; j_call: TRBJ1-2; clone_size: once
cdr3_aa: CAWKPGTHTGELFF; cdr3_nt: TGTGCCTGGAAACCCGGGACTCACACCGGGGAGCTGTTTTTT; v_call: TRBV30; d_call: -; j_call: TRBJ2-2; clone_size: -
cdr3_aa: CASSSEGQGVYNEQFF; cdr3_nt: TGTGCCAGCAGCTCAGAGGGACAGGGGGTATACAATGAGCAGTTCTTC; v_call: TRBV9; d_call: TRBD1; j_call: TRBJ2-1; clone_size: -
cdr3_aa: CASSYGTRGGYNEQFF; cdr3_nt: TGTGCCAGCAGTTACGGTACGCGGGGGGGTTACAATGAGCAGTTCTTC; v_call: TRBV6-2/TRBV6-3; d_call: TRBD2; j_call: TRBJ2-1; clone_size: -
cdr3_aa: CASSWGQGPLETQYF; cdr3_nt: TGTGCCAGCAGCTGGGGACAGGGACCTTTGGAGACCCAGTACTTC; v_call: TRBV11-2; d_call: TRBD1; j_call: TRBJ2-5; clone_size: -
cdr3_aa: CASSPGTGSMNTEAFF; cdr3_nt: TGTGCCAGCTCACCCGGGACAGGAAGTATGAACACTGAAGCTTTCTTT; v_call: TRBV18; d_call: TRBD1; j_call: TRBJ1-1; clone_size: -
cdr3_aa: CASSVDSRGAQGYTF; cdr3_nt: TGTGCCAGCAGCGTAGATAGTAGGGGCGCCCAAGGCTACACCTTC; v_call: TRBV9; d_call: -; j_call: TRBJ1-2; clone_size: -
cdr3_aa: CASSTGDRGSQYF; cdr3_nt: TGTGCCAGCAGTACAGGGGACAGGGGATCCCAGTACTTC; v_call: TRBV6-5; d_call: TRBD1; j_call: TRBJ2-7; clone_size: -
cdr3_aa: CASSQGVPYEQYF; cdr3_nt: TGTGCCTCCAGCCAGGGGGTACCCTACGAGCAGTACTTC; v_call: TRBV10-3; d_call: TRBD1; j_call: TRBJ2-7; clone_size: -
cdr3_aa: CASSSQGQHYEQYF; cdr3_nt: TGTGCCAGCAGCTCCCAGGGACAGCACTACGAGCAGTACTTC; v_call: TRBV7-2; d_call: TRBD1; j_call: TRBJ2-7; clone_size: -
cdr3_aa: CASSFPPRTGGSYNEQFF; cdr3_nt: TGTGCCAGCAGCTTCCCCCCTCGGACAGGGGGCTCCTACAATGAGCAGTTCTTC; v_call: TRBV7-9; d_call: TRBD1; j_call: TRBJ2-1; clone_size: -
cdr3_aa: CASSLSQNTGNTIYF; cdr3_nt: TGTGCCAGCAGCCTCTCCCAAAACACTGGAAACACCATATATTTT; v_call: TRBV6-5; d_call: -; j_call: TRBJ1-3; clone_size: -
cdr3_aa: CASSSQIAGGPWNEQFF; cdr3_nt: TGTGCCAGCAGTTCCCAAATAGCGGGAGGGCCGTGGAATGAGCAGTTCTTC; v_call: TRBV6-2/TRBV6-3; d_call: TRBD2; j_call: TRBJ2-1; clone_size: -
cdr3_aa: CASRTRVNTEAFF; cdr3_nt: TGCGCCAGCAGAACCAGGGTGAACACTGAAGCTTTCTTT; v_call: TRBV5-1; d_call: -; j_call: TRBJ1-1; clone_size: -
cdr3_aa: CASSPGTGGGYGYTF; cdr3_nt: TGTGCCAGTAGTCCCGGGACAGGGGGTGGCTATGGCTACACCTTC; v_call: TRBV19; d_call: TRBD1; j_call: TRBJ1-2; clone_size: -
cdr3_aa: CASSGPGGTNTEAFF; cdr3_nt: TGTGCCAGCAGTGGTCCAGGGGGGACGAACACTGAAGCTTTCTTT; v_call: TRBV25-1; d_call: TRBD1; j_call: TRBJ1-1; clone_size: -
cdr3_aa: CASSFGNEQFF; cdr3_nt: TGTGCCAGCAGCTTCGGCAATGAGCAGTTCTTC; v_call: TRBV5-6; d_call: -; j_call: TRBJ2-1; clone_size: -